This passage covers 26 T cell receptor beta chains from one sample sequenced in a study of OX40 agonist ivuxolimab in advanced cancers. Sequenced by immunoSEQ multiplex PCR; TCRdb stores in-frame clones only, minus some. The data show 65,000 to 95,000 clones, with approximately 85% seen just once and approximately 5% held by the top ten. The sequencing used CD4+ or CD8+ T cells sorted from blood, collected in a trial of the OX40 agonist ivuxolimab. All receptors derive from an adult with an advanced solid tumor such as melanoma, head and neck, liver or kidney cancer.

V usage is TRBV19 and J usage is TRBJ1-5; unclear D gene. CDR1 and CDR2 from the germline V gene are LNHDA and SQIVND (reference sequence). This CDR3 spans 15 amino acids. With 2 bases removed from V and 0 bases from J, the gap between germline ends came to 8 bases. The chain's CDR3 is CASSIMAGSNQPQHF. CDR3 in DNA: TGTGCCAGTAGTATAATGGCTGGTAGCAATCAGCCCCAGCATTTT.

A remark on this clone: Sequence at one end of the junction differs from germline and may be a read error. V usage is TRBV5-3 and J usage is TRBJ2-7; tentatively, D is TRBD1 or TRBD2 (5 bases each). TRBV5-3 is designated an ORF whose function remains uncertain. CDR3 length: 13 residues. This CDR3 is CARSPTGPQAAHF. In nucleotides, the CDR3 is TGTGCCAGAAGCCCCACGGGACCCCAGGCTGCGCACTTC.

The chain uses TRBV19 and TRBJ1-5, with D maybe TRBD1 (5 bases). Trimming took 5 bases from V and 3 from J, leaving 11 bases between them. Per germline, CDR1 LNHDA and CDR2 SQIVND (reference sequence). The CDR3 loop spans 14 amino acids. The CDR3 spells CASSLGGVNQPQHF. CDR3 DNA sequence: TGTGCCAGTAGTCTGGGGGGAGTCAATCAGCCCCAGCATTTT.

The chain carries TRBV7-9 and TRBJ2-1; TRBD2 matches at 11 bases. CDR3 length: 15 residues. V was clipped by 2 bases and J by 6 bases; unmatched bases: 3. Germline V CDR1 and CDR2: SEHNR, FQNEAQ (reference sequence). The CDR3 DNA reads TGTGCCAGCAGCTTACCCACTAGCGGGGGCAATGAGCAGTTCTTC. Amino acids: CASSLPTSGGNEQFF.

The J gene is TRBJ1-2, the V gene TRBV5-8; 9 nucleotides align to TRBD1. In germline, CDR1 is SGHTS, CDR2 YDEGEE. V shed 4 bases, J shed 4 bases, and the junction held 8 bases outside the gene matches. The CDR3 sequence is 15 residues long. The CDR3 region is CASSQFRQGGYGYTF. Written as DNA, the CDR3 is TGTGCCAGCAGCCAATTCCGACAGGGGGGCTATGGCTACACCTTC.

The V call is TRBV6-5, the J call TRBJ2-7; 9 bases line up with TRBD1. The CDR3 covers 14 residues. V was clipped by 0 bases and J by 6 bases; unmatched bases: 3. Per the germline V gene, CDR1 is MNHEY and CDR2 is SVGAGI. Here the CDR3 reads CASSYSRTGAEQYF. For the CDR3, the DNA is TGTGCCAGCAGTTACTCGAGGACAGGGGCCGAGCAGTACTTC.

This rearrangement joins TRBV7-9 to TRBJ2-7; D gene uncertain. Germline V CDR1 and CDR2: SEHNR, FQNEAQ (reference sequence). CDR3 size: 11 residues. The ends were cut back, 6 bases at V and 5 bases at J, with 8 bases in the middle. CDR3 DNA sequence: TGTGCCAGCAGTTTGACCAACGAGCAGTACTTC. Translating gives CASSLTNEQYF.

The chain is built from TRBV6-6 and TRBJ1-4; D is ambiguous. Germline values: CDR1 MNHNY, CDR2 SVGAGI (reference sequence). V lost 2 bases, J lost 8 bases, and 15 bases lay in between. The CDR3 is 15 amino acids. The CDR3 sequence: CASSYPAEREEKLFF. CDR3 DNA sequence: TGTGCCAGCAGTTACCCCGCCGAGAGGGAGGAAAAACTGTTTTTT.

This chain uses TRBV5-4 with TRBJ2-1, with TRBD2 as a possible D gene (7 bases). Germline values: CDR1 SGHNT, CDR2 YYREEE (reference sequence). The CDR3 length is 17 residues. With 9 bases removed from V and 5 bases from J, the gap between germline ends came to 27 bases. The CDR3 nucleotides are TGTGCCACAGCTGCCCCAATCAAGGGAGGGGGGCACAATGAGCAGTTCTTC. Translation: CATAAPIKGGGHNEQFF. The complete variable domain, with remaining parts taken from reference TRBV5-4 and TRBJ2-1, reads ETGVTQSPTHLIKTRGQQVTLRCSSQSGHNTVSWYQQALGQGPQFIFQYYREEENGRGNFPPRFSGLQFPNYSSELNVNALELDDSALYLCATAAPIKGGGHNEQFFGPGTRLTVL.

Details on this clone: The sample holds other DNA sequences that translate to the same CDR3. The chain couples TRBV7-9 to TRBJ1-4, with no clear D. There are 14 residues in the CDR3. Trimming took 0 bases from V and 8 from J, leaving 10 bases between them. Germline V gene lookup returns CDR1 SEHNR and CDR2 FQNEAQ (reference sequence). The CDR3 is CASSLAGLEEKLFF. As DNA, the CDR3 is TGTGCCAGCAGCTTAGCAGGGTTGGAGGAAAAACTGTTTTTT.

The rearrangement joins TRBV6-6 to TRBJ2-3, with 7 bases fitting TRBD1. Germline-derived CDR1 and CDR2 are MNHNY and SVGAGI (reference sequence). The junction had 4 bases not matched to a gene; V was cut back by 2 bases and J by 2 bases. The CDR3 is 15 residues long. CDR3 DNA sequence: TGTGCCAGCAGTTACGGACAGGTGATCACAGATACGCAGTATTTT. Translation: CASSYGQVITDTQYF.

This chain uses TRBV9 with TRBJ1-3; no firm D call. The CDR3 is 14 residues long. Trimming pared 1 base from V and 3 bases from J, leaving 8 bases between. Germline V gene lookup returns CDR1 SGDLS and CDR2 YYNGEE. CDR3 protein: CASSVNWDGNTIYF. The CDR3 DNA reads TGTGCCAGCAGCGTAAACTGGGATGGAAACACCATATATTTT.

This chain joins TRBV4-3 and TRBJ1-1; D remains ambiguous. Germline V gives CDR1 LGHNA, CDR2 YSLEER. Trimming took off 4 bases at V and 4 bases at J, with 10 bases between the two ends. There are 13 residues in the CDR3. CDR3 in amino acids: CASSLELGTEAFF. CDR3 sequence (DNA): TGCGCCAGCAGCCTGGAGCTCGGCACTGAAGCTTTCTTT.

The CDR3 spells CASSLGTGVVHTQYF. The CDR3 DNA sequence: TGTGCCAGCAGCCTCGGGACGGGGGTCGTGCATACGCAGTATTTT. The chain employs TRBV11-2 and TRBJ2-3; a weak D match, TRBD2 (6 bases). The CDR3 spans 15 residues. From germline, CDR1 is SGHAT and CDR2 FQNNGV. Trimming left V 5 bases short and J 7 bases short, with 19 bases between.

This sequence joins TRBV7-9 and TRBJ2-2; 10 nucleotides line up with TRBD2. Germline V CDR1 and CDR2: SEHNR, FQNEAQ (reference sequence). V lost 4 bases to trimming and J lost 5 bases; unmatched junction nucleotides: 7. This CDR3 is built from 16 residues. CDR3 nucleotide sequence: TGTGCCAGCAGCTCCTCGGGACTAGCGAGAACCGGGGAGCTGTTTTTT. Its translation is CASSSSGLARTGELFF. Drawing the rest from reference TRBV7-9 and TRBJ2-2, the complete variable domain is DTGVSQNPRHKITKRGQNVTFRCDPISEHNRLYWYRQTLGQGPEFLTYFQNEAQLEKSRLLSDRFSAERPKGSFSTLEIQRTEQGDSAMYLCASSSSGLARTGELFFGEGSRLTVL.

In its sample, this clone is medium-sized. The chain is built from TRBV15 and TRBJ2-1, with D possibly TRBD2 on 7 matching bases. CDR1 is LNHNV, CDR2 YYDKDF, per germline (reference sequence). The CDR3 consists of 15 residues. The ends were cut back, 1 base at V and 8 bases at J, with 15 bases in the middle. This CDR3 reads CATSRARGGGDEQFF. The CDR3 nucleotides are TGTGCCACCAGCAGAGCACGCGGGGGCGGGGATGAGCAGTTCTTC.

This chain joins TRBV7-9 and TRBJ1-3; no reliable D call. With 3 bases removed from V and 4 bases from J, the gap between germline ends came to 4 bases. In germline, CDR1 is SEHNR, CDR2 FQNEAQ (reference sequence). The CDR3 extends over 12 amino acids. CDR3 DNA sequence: TGTGCCAGCAGCTTGGAAGGAAACACCATATATTTT. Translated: CASSLEGNTIYF. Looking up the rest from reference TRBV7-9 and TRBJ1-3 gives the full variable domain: DTGVSQNPRHKITKRGQNVTFRCDPISEHNRLYWYRQTLGQGPEFLTYFQNEAQLEKSRLLSDRFSAERPKGSFSTLEIQRTEQGDSAMYLCASSLEGNTIYFGEGSWLTVV.

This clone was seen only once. CDR3 nucleotides: TGTGCCACCAGCAGGGGAGCGGGGGGCGCCCCTCTAGCCAAAAACATTCAGTACTTC. Translation: CATSRGAGGAPLAKNIQYF. The gene calls are TRBV15 and TRBJ2-4; 9 bases are a match to TRBD2. Germline CDR1 and CDR2: LNHNV and YYDKDF (reference sequence). J gave up 0 bases and V 3 bases, and 12 bases lay outside the gene matches. The CDR3 spans 19 residues.

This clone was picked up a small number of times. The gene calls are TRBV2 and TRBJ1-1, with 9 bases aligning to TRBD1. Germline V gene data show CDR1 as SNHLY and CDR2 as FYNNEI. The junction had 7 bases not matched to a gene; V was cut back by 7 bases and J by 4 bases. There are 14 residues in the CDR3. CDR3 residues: CASMRGQGGTEAFF. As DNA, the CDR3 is TGTGCCAGCATGAGGGGACAGGGCGGCACTGAAGCTTTCTTT.

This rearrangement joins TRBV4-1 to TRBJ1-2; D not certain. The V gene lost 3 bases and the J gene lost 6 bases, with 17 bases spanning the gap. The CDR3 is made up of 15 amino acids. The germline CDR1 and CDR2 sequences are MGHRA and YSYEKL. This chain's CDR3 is CASSHLTTAADGYTF. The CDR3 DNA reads TGCGCCAGCAGCCACCTCACGACGGCAGCCGATGGCTACACCTTC.

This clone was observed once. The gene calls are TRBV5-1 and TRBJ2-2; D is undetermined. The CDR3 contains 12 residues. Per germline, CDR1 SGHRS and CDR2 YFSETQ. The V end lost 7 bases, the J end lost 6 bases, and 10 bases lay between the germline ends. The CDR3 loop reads CASLEKAGELFF. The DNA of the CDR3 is TGCGCCAGCCTAGAAAAGGCCGGGGAGCTGTTTTTT. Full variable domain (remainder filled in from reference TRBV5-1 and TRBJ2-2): KAGVTQTPRYLIKTRGQQVTLSCSPISGHRSVSWYQQTPGQGLQFLFEYFSETQRNKGNFPGRFSGRQFSNSRSEMNVSTLELGDSALYLCASLEKAGELFFGEGSRLTVL.

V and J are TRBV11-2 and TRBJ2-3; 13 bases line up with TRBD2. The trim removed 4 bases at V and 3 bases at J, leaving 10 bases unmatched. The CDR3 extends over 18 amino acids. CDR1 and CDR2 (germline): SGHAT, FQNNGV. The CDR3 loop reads CASSSPVLAGGPTDTQYF. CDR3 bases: TGTGCCAGCAGCTCCCCAGTACTAGCGGGGGGGCCAACAGATACGCAGTATTTT.

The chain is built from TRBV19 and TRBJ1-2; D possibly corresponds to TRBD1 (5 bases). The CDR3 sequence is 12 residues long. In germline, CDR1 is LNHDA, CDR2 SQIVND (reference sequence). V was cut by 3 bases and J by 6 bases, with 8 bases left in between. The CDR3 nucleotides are TGTGCCAGTAGTATCCCAGGGCATGGCTACACCTTC. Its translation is CASSIPGHGYTF.

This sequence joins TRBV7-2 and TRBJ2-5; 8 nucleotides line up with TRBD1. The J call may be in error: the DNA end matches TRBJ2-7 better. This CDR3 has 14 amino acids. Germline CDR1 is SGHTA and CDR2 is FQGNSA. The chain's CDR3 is CASSPGQVAYEQYF. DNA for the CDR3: TGTGCCAGCAGCCCGGGACAGGTCGCCTACGAGCAGTACTTC.

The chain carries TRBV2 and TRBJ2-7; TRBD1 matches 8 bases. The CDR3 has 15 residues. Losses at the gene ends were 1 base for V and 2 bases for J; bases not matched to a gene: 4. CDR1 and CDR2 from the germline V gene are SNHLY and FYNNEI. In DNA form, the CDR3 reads TGTGCCAGCAGTGAAGGCTGGACAGGGACCTACGAGCAGTACTTC. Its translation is CASSEGWTGTYEQYF.

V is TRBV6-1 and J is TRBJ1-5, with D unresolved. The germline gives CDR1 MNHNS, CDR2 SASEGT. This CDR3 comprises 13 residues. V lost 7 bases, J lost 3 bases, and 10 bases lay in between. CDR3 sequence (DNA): TGTGCCAGCACCGAACGGTACAATCAGCCCCAGCATTTT. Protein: CASTERYNQPQHF.